The clone carrying this T cell receptor beta chain was detected only a few times. This record belongs to a study of blood T cells in healthy people across ages. Each sample provided at least 6 micrograms of extracted total RNA. PCR was performed a second time for about 6 to 12 cycles using a sample-barcoded 5' primer and a J-beta primer mix. Each CDR3 protein gets one entry after TCRdb re-called the 5' RACE reads with MiXCR. This table holds about 640,000 distinct CDR3 sequences, around 43% found once. Trimming took 5 bases from V and 6 from J, leaving 18 bases between them. CDR1 and CDR2 (germline): SNHLY, FYNNEI. The CDR3 loop spans 15 amino acids.

This TCR was recovered from an elderly man in good health. Sequenced material: blood. The chain is built from TRBV2 and TRBJ2-3, with a weak D call TRBD2 (6 bases). In DNA form, the CDR3 reads TGTGCCAGCAGTTGGCTAGCGTCTGTAGGTGATACGCAGTATTTT. Translated: CASSWLASVGDTQYF. Full variable domain (remainder filled in from reference TRBV2 and TRBJ2-3): EPEVTQTPSHQVTQMGQEVILRCVPISNHLYFYWYRQILGQKVEFLVSFYNNEISEKSEIFDDQFSVERPDGSNFTLKIRSTKLEDSAMYFCASSWLASVGDTQYFGPGTRLTVL.